The clone carrying this T cell receptor (beta chain) has just one count. This sample was included in a study of OX40 agonist ivuxolimab in advanced cancers. For the study at large: People in dose escalation had one of these cancers: hepatocellular carcinoma, melanoma, renal cell or head and neck cancer.

TCRdb's copy holds only in-frame clones and misses some; the assay was immunoSEQ multiplex PCR. The sample includes tens of thousands of clones, around nine tenths seen only once; the top ten take 0.25% to 0.3%. Germline V lookup: CDR1 SGHDT, CDR2 YYEEEE. Trimming removed 0 bases at V and 7 bases at J, with 8 bases between. The CDR3 has 14 residues. The sequencing here drew on CD4+ or CD8+ T cells sorted from blood, taken in a trial of the OX40 agonist ivuxolimab. This chain links TRBV5-6 with TRBJ1-6; D unclear. This receptor was identified in an adult with an advanced solid tumor such as melanoma, head and neck, liver or kidney cancer. CDR3 sequence reads: CASSLVAWNSPLHF. CDR3 DNA: TGTGCCAGCAGCTTGGTAGCCTGGAATTCACCCCTCCACTTT.